Each of the 17 T cell receptor beta chains below was sequenced from the same sample in a study of technical replicates of blood from a few donors. Profiled with immunoSEQ multiplex PCR; TCRdb holds only in-frame clones, not every one. The sample holds more than 80,000 clones, roughly 96% seen once. The sample comprised T cells isolated from PBMCs. The receptor source for this set is a human donor in good health.

This sequence joins TRBV7-2 and TRBJ2-2; possibly TRBD2 for D (6 bases). The germline V and J ends were trimmed by 1 base and 5 bases, with 17 bases remaining between them. This CDR3 spans 17 amino acids. The germline gives CDR1 SGHTA, CDR2 FQGNSA. CDR3 region: CASSLVNRGSLTGELFF. In DNA form, the CDR3 reads TGTGCCAGCAGCTTAGTGAACCGGGGGAGTTTGACCGGGGAGCTGTTTTTT.

This chain joins TRBV19 and TRBJ1-5; D possibly corresponds to TRBD1 (6 bases). Germline lookup yields CDR1 LNHDA and CDR2 SQIVND (reference sequence). The CDR3 contains 13 residues. V lost 5 bases, J lost 2 bases, and 7 bases lay in between. CDR3 sequence: CASSAGGNQPQHF. The CDR3 DNA reads TGTGCCAGTAGTGCAGGGGGCAATCAGCCCCAGCATTTT.

The rearrangement joins TRBV29-1 to TRBJ2-3; maybe TRBD2 (5 bases). The ends were cut back, 7 bases at V and 0 bases at J, with 17 bases in the middle. Germline V gives CDR1 SQVTM, CDR2 ANQGSEA. This CDR3 region has 15 residues. The CDR3 nucleotides read TGCAGCGCTAAAGACTACTTATCTAGCACAGATACGCAGTATTTT. It is translated as CSAKDYLSSTDTQYF.

The genes are TRBV29-1 and TRBJ1-4; 7 bases are shared with TRBD1. CDR1 and CDR2 (germline): SQVTM, ANQGSEA. The CDR3 has 13 amino acids. V lost 7 bases and J lost 3; bases outside the gene matches: 5. CDR3 amino acids: CSAMDRSNEKLFF. The CDR3 bases are TGCAGCGCCATGGACAGGTCTAATGAAAAACTGTTTTTT.

V is TRBV11-3 and J is TRBJ2-5; TRBD2 matches at 10 bases. V was clipped by 2 bases and J by 5 bases; unmatched bases: 8. Germline CDR1 and CDR2: SGHNT and YENEEA. The CDR3 is made up of 16 amino acids. For the CDR3, the DNA is TGTGCCAGCAGCTTAAGGTCTACAGCGGGAGGGGAGACCCAGTACTTC. Protein sequence: CASSLRSTAGGETQYF.

The rearrangement joins TRBV11-2 to TRBJ2-7, with 10 bases identical to TRBD2. The CDR3 spans 15 residues. Germline loops: CDR1 SGHAT, CDR2 FQNNGV. The J segment lost 4 bases and the V segment lost 5 bases, leaving 8 bases of the junction unmatched. CDR3 amino acids: CASSQSSGSLYEQYF. The CDR3 DNA sequence: TGTGCCAGCAGCCAATCTAGCGGGAGTTTGTACGAGCAGTACTTC.

The chain is built from TRBV4-1 and TRBJ1-2; D is unresolved. The V end was cut by 1 base, the J end by 2 bases, with 5 bases between. This CDR3 region has 13 residues. Germline V gives CDR1 MGHRA, CDR2 YSYEKL. Here the CDR3 reads CASSQGLNYGYTF. The CDR3 bases are TGCGCCAGCAGCCAAGGACTAAACTATGGCTACACCTTC.

The rearrangement uses TRBV7-9 and TRBJ1-1, with D possibly matching TRBD1 (5 bases). The V and J ends lost 5 bases and 4 bases respectively, with 17 bases between them. Per the germline V gene, CDR1 is SEHNR and CDR2 is FQNEAQ (reference sequence). The CDR3 loop spans 15 amino acids. CDR3 coding DNA: TGTGCCAGCAGCCCGGGACTTCCAAGGAGCACTGAAGCTTTCTTT. Amino acid sequence: CASSPGLPRSTEAFF.

The V call is TRBV11-3, the J call TRBJ1-2; tentative D call: TRBD1 (5 bases). CDR1 is SGHNT, CDR2 YENEEA, per germline. V shed 8 bases and J shed 8 bases, with 12 bases lying between them. The CDR3 is made up of 11 amino acids. CDR3 protein: CASGLGEGYTF. CDR3 nucleotides: TGTGCCAGCGGATTAGGGGAGGGCTACACCTTC. Supplemented by reference TRBV11-3 and TRBJ1-2, the full variable domain reads EAGVVQSPRYKIIEKKQPVAFWCNPISGHNTLYWYLQNLGQGPELLIRYENEEAVDDSQLPKDRFSAERLKGVDSTLKIQPAELGDSAVYLCASGLGEGYTFGSGTRLTVV.

The chain combines TRBV11-2 with TRBJ1-1; TRBD1 matches 7 bases. The trim removed 3 bases at V and 3 bases at J, leaving 13 bases unmatched. This CDR3 is 17 amino acids long. Germline lookup yields CDR1 SGHAT and CDR2 FQNNGV. CDR3 bases: TGTGCCAGCAGCTTGCCCTATCTACAGGGGTTCGACACTGAAGCTTTCTTT. This codes for CASSLPYLQGFDTEAFF.

This chain links TRBV7-2 with TRBJ2-3; 10 bases map to TRBD2. The CDR3 has 15 residues. Germline lookup yields CDR1 SGHTA and CDR2 FQGNSA. The J segment lost 0 bases and the V segment lost 5 bases, leaving 2 bases of the junction unmatched. Here the CDR3 DNA reads TGTGCCAGCAGCCCTAGCGGGAGAAGCACAGATACGCAGTATTTT. It yields the protein CASSPSGRSTDTQYF.

The rearrangement joins TRBV6-5 to TRBJ2-1; perhaps TRBD2 as D (6 bases). V lost 8 bases to trimming and J lost 6 bases, with 14 bases between them. The CDR3 totals 13 residues. The germline CDR1 and CDR2 sequences are MNHEY and SVGAGI. The CDR3 DNA reads TGTGCCAGCTTACTAATCGGGGGCAATGAGCAGTTCTTC. As protein: CASLLIGGNEQFF.

This sequence joins TRBV27 and TRBJ1-2; the match to TRBD1 covers 7 bases. The CDR3 sequence is 14 residues long. V was pared by 8 bases and J by 8 bases, with 14 bases of the junction left unmatched. Looked up from germline, CDR1 is MNHEY and CDR2 is SMNVEV (reference sequence). CDR3 bases: TGTGCCAGCCGGAGGGGACAGATGTCTTCGGGCTACACCTTC. Translation: CASRRGQMSSGYTF.

The V call is TRBV9, the J call TRBJ2-1; TRBD2 matches 8 bases. The V segment lost 2 bases and the J segment 3 bases; nucleotides outside the gene matches: 13. Germline-derived CDR1 and CDR2 are SGDLS and YYNGEE. The CDR3 is made up of 18 amino acids. CDR3 in DNA: TGTGCCAGCAGCGTTGGGGGCATGGGACTAGGGGACTACAATGAGCAGTTCTTC. It is translated as CASSVGGMGLGDYNEQFF.

The CDR3 DNA is TGTGCCAGCCGAGGCAGGGGGTATTATCAGCCCCAGCATTTT. Translating it yields CASRGRGYYQPQHF. The rearrangement joins TRBV28 to TRBJ1-5; 7 bases fit TRBD1. Looked up from germline, CDR1 is MDHEN and CDR2 is SYDVKM. The V gene end was trimmed by 8 bases and the J gene end by 5 bases; junction bases not matched to a gene: 9. The CDR3 spans 14 residues.

The chain couples TRBV6-5 to TRBJ2-7; D possibly corresponds to TRBD2 (6 bases). From germline, CDR1 is MNHEY and CDR2 SVGAGI. The CDR3 spans 14 residues. V lost 0 bases and J lost 0, with 6 bases in between. The DNA for the CDR3 is TGTGCCAGCAGTTACTCGGGGGGCTCCTACGAGCAGTACTTC. It is translated as CASSYSGGSYEQYF.

This sequence joins TRBV9 and TRBJ2-2, with 8 bases identical to TRBD2. Germline V CDR1 and CDR2: SGDLS, YYNGEE. Trimming cost V 4 bases and J 6 bases; bases outside gene matches: 11. This CDR3 has 16 residues. Here the CDR3 reads CASSLGGTSGPGELFF. Here the CDR3 DNA reads TGTGCCAGCAGCTTAGGGGGGACTAGTGGTCCCGGGGAGCTGTTTTTT.